Given below is one T cell receptor beta chain in context. The antigen remains unidentified. MiXCR, run by TCRdb on the 5' RACE reads, gives a single entry per CDR3 protein. This sample has some 250,000 distinct CDR3 sequences, with around 10% found just once. The record originates from a study of CD8 T cells in ankylosing spondylitis. Study-level points and caveats: Within ankylosing spondylitis blood, a TCR beta motif made up of eight or nine highly homologous variants appeared to be characteristic. Reportedly, disease-linked clones are significantly enriched in ankylosing spondylitis patients' matched synovial fluid. CD8+ cells made up the disease-linked clones, which were relatively rare in peripheral blood. Reactive arthritis synovial fluid and blood were previously reported to contain some motif variants.

CDR3 length equals 15 residues. Trimming left V 3 bases short and J 0 bases short, with 12 bases between. This clonotype originated in a male donor with ankylosing spondylitis or in good health (not recorded which). This chain links TRBV12-3 or TRBV12-4 with TRBJ2-7; D remains unclear. The sequenced sample was blood, either unsorted or a sorted T cell fraction (not recorded which). The CDR3 DNA is TGTGCCAGCAGTTTTGGGTTGACGGCCTCCTACGAGCAGTACTTC. Residues: CASSFGLTASYEQYF.